This T cell receptor beta chain is from a study of blood T cell repertoires in COVID-19. Study summary: The analysed material was cDNA or gDNA that came from T cells, B-cell-depleted T cells, or PBMCs.

In the authors' workflow: Reference gene primer amplification yielded estimated nucleated cell counts. Assay used: immunoSEQ multiplex PCR; TCRdb lists only in-frame clones, some missing. The V and J calls and clone size come from that table; D and trimming were worked out from the DNA. This sample has roughly 80,000 clones, with 82% found just once. The CDR3 spans 16 residues. Germline CDR1 reads MNHNS; CDR2 reads SASEGT. The J segment lost 8 bases and the V segment lost 1 base, leaving 8 bases of the junction unmatched. Sequenced input: peripheral blood. This TCR came from a man aged 50-60 years with acute or convalescent COVID-19. The rearrangement joins TRBV6-1 to TRBJ1-4; 9 bases align to TRBD1. This CDR3 reads CASSEEHRGLREKLFF. The DNA for the CDR3 is TGTGCCAGCAGTGAAGAGCACAGGGGGCTACGGGAAAAACTGTTTTTT.